Following are 13 T cell receptor beta chains from one sample sequenced in a study of beta chain features in type 1 diabetes. Study observations and caveats: TCRB CDR3s were moderately but significantly shorter in Type 1 diabetes patients in all four CD4+ subsets.

The whole isolated RNA underwent reverse transcription, so sequencing captured expressed TCRB transcripts. Generated by immunoSEQ multiplex PCR, the TCRdb table keeps only in-frame clones and is missing some. The data hold 95,000 to 150,000 clones, with roughly 15% observed a single time. Their antigens remain unidentified. The sequencing sample was made of central memory CD4+ T cells from blood. Receptors were obtained from a man younger than 45 with type 1 diabetes.

The chain combines TRBV23-1 with TRBJ2-1, with 7 bases fitting TRBD2. TRBV23-1 is marked as an open reading frame, function uncertain. After removal of 2 bases from V and 2 bases from J, the junction contained 9 bases not matched to a gene. The CDR3 has 17 residues. DNA of the CDR3: TGCGCCAGCAGTCAACCCAACTTTGCGGGGGCCTACAATGAGCAGTTCTTC. Translating gives CASSQPNFAGAYNEQFF.

This clone has a handful of counts. The V call is TRBV6-5, the J call TRBJ2-1; D is possibly TRBD1 (7 bases). CDR3 length: 15 amino acids. V lost 2 bases and J lost 5, with 13 bases in between. In germline, CDR1 is MNHEY, CDR2 SVGAGI. For the CDR3, the DNA is TGTGCCAGCAGTTACGGGGGGACAGCAAACAATGAGCAGTTCTTC. Translated, it gives CASSYGGTANNEQFF.

This clone was seen only a few times. V is TRBV29-1 and J is TRBJ1-1; 7 nucleotides match TRBD1. V lost 5 bases and J lost 2; bases outside the gene matches: 8. The germline gives CDR1 SQVTM, CDR2 ANQGSEA. CDR3 length equals 14 residues. In DNA, the CDR3 is TGCAGCGTTACCATCGGGACAGTCAACACTGAAGCTTTCTTT. It encodes CSVTIGTVNTEAFF. The full variable domain, rest sourced from reference TRBV29-1 and TRBJ1-1, is SAVISQKPSRDICQRGTSLTIQCQVDSQVTMMFWYRQQPGQSLTLIATANQGSEATYESGFVIDKFPISRPNLTFSTLTVSNMSPEDSSIYLCSVTIGTVNTEAFFGQGTRLTVV.

In this sample, this clone turned up a few times. The chain is built from TRBV27 and TRBJ2-6; TRBD2 might be the D (5 bases). This CDR3 is 15 amino acids long. Trimming took 7 bases from V and 3 from J, leaving 13 bases between them. Germline assignment: CDR1 MNHEY and CDR2 SMNVEV (reference sequence). For the CDR3, the DNA is TGTGCCAGCACCTCGGACTTAATTGGGGCCAACGTCCTGACTTTC. Amino acids: CASTSDLIGANVLTF.

In its sample, this clone was seen many times. The genes are TRBV27 and TRBJ2-6; 7 positions match TRBD1. V shed 4 bases, J shed 2 bases, and the junction held 5 bases outside the gene matches. This CDR3 contains 16 residues. Germline CDR1 reads MNHEY; CDR2 reads SMNVEV (reference sequence). The CDR3 coding sequence is TGTGCCAGCAGTTCCATTCAGGGGGCTGGGGCCAACGTCCTGACTTTC. It encodes CASSSIQGAGANVLTF.

Note on this clone: Other nucleotide sequences from this sample produce the same CDR3. The V and J genes are TRBV7-9 and TRBJ2-1; D not resolved. The V gene's germline CDR1 is SEHNR and CDR2 FQNEAQ (reference sequence). Trimming left V 5 bases short and J 7 bases short, with 12 bases between. This CDR3 has 13 amino acids. CDR3 loop: CASSLEEANEQFF. DNA of the CDR3: TGTGCCAGCAGCCTAGAGGAAGCGAATGAGCAGTTCTTC.

This chain uses TRBV4-3 with TRBJ2-1; maybe TRBD1 (5 bases). Trimming removed 0 bases at V and 2 bases at J, with 14 bases between. There are 17 residues in the CDR3. Germline V gene data show CDR1 as LGHNA and CDR2 as YSLEER. Here the CDR3 DNA reads TGCGCCAGCAGCCAAGATCGAGCAGGGATGGCCTACAATGAGCAGTTCTTC. This encodes CASSQDRAGMAYNEQFF.

The chain has TRBV7-2 and TRBJ2-1; TRBD1 aligns across 10 bases. CDR3 length equals 15 residues. The V gene end was trimmed by 5 bases and the J gene end by 5 bases; junction bases not matched to a gene: 6. Per germline, CDR1 SGHTA and CDR2 FQGNSA. The CDR3, as DNA: TGTGCCAGCAGCCGTACGGGACAGGGGAACAATGAGCAGTTCTTC. It specifies CASSRTGQGNNEQFF.

This clone was seen a few times. The chain employs TRBV10-3 and TRBJ1-3, with D hard to call. Trimming removed 6 bases from V and 2 bases from J, with 2 bases in between. CDR1 ENHRY and CDR2 SYGVKD come from the germline V gene. The CDR3 is 11 amino acids. The CDR3 here is CAIRAGNTIYF. CDR3 nucleotide sequence: TGTGCCATCAGGGCTGGAAACACCATATATTTT.

This chain connects TRBV30 to TRBJ2-5; possible D gene TRBD1, 5 bases. This CDR3 is built from 13 residues. The germline V gene encodes CDR1 GTSNPN and CDR2 SVGIG (reference sequence). V was cut by 1 base and J by 0 bases, with 6 bases left in between. CDR3 bases: TGTGCCTGGAGTGGACAGTACCAAGAGACCCAGTACTTC. Translating gives CAWSGQYQETQYF. Variable domain in full (rest from reference TRBV30 and TRBJ2-5): SQTIHQWPATLVQPVGSPLSLECTVEGTSNPNLYWYRQAAGRGLQLLFYSVGIGQISSEVPQNLSASRPQDRQFILSSKKLLLSDSGFYLCAWSGQYQETQYFGPGTRLLVL.

This clone was detected only a few times. The chain uses TRBV4-3 and TRBJ2-7; 10 bases align to TRBD1. Per the germline V gene, CDR1 is LGHNA and CDR2 is YSLEER. Unmatched junction bases numbered 11, after V lost 4 bases and J lost 2 bases. The CDR3 loop spans 17 amino acids. This CDR3 is CASSPGAPGQGTYEQYF. CDR3 nucleotides: TGCGCCAGCAGCCCAGGGGCTCCGGGACAGGGGACCTACGAGCAGTACTTC.

The V gene is TRBV10-3, the J gene TRBJ2-5; 7 positions match TRBD1. Germline V gene lookup returns CDR1 ENHRY and CDR2 SYGVKD. There are 19 residues in the CDR3. V lost 0 bases to trimming and J lost 4 bases; unmatched junction nucleotides: 17. The CDR3 sequence: CAISESGNRDSSKGETQYF. In DNA form, the CDR3 reads TGTGCCATCAGTGAGTCGGGTAACAGGGACAGCTCTAAGGGAGAGACCCAGTACTTC.

The gene calls are TRBV5-4 and TRBJ2-1, with 7 bases fitting TRBD2. With 4 bases clipped from V and 7 bases from J, the junction kept 11 bases outside the gene matches. Germline assignment: CDR1 SGHNT and CDR2 YYREEE (reference sequence). This CDR3 is built from 15 residues. The CDR3 region has the DNA TGTGCCAGCAGCCCCGGTGGCATCGGGGGGAATGAGCAGTTCTTC. This encodes CASSPGGIGGNEQFF.